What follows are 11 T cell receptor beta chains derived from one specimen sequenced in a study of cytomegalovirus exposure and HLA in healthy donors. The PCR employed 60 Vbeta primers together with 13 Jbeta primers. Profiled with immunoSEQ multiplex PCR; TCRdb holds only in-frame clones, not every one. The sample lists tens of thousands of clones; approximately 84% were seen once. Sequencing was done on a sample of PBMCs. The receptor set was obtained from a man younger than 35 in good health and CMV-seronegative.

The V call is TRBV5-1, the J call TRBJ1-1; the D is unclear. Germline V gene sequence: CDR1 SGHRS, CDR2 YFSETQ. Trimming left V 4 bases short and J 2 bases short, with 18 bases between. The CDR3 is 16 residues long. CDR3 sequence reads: CASSPPNTVLNTEAFF. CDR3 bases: TGCGCCAGCAGCCCCCCCAACACAGTTTTAAACACTGAAGCTTTCTTT.

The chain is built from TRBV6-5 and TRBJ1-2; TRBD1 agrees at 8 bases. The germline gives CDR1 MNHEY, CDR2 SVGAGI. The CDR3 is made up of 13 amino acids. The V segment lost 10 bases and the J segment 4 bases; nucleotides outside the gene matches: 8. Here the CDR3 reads CAIPGGRSYGYTF. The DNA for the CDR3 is TGTGCCATACCAGGGGGCCGTAGCTATGGCTACACCTTC.

As DNA, the CDR3 is TGTGCCAGTAGTATATCTAGCGGGAGCTCAGGAGAGCAGTACTTC. It translates to CASSISSGSSGEQYF. This chain uses TRBV19 with TRBJ2-7, with 10 positions matching TRBD2. The CDR3 consists of 15 residues. From germline, CDR1 is LNHDA and CDR2 SQIVND (reference sequence). Losses at the gene ends were 2 bases for V and 7 bases for J; bases not matched to a gene: 8.

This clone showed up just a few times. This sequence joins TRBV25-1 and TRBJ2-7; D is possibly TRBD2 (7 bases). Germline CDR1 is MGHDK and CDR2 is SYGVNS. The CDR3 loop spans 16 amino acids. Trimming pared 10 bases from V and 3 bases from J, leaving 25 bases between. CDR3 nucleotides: TGTGCCACCACGGGGGGCGGCGGTTTGTCAAACTACGAGCAGTACTTC. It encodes CATTGGGGLSNYEQYF.

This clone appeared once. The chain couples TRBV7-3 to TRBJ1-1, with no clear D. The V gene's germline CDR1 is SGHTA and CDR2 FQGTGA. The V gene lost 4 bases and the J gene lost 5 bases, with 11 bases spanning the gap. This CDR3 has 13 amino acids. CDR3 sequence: CASSSAISTEAFF. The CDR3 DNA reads TGTGCCAGCAGCTCTGCTATCTCTACTGAAGCTTTCTTT. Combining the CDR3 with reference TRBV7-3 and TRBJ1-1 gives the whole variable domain GAGVSQTPSNKVTEKGKYVELRCDPISGHTALYWYRQSLGQGPEFLIYFQGTGAADDSGLPNDRFFAVRPEGSVSTLKIQRTERGDSAVYLCASSSAISTEAFFGQGTRLTVV.

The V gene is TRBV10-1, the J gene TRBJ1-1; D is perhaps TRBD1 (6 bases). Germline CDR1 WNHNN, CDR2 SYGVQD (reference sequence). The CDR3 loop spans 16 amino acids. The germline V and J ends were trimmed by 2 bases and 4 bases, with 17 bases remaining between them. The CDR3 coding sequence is TGCGCCAGCAGTGAGGGGAGAAGAGGGGGTAGCACTGAAGCTTTCTTT. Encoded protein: CASSEGRRGGSTEAFF.

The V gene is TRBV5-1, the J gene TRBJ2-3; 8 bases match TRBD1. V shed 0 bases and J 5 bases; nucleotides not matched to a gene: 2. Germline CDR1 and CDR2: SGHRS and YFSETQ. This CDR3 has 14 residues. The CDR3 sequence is CASSLGTGLDTQYF. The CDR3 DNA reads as TGCGCCAGCAGCTTGGGGACAGGGTTAGATACGCAGTATTTT.

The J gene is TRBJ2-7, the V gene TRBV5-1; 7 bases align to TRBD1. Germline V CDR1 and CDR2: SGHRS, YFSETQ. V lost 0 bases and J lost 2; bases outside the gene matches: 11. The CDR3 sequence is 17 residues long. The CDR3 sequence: CASSLVPPGQLAYEQYF. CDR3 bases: TGCGCCAGCAGCTTGGTCCCTCCGGGACAGCTAGCCTACGAGCAGTACTTC.

In DNA, the CDR3 is TGTGCCAGCAGCCCACAGACAGGGATCAGCAATCAGCCCCAGCATTTT. Translated, it gives CASSPQTGISNQPQHF. This chain uses TRBV28 with TRBJ1-5; TRBD1 agrees at 7 bases. The germline CDR1 and CDR2 sequences are MDHEN and SYDVKM. Trimming removed 6 bases from V and 1 base from J; junction bases left unmatched: 9. The CDR3 is 16 amino acids.

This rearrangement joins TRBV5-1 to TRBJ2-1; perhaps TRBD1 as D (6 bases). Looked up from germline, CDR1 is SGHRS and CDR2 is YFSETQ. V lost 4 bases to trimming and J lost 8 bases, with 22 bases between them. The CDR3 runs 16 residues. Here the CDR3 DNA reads TGCGCCAGCAGCCAACAAGGGACATCGCTTTCGGATGAGCAGTTCTTC. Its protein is CASSQQGTSLSDEQFF. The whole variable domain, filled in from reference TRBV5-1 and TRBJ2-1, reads KAGVTQTPRYLIKTRGQQVTLSCSPISGHRSVSWYQQTPGQGLQFLFEYFSETQRNKGNFPGRFSGRQFSNSRSEMNVSTLELGDSALYLCASSQQGTSLSDEQFFGPGTRLTVL.

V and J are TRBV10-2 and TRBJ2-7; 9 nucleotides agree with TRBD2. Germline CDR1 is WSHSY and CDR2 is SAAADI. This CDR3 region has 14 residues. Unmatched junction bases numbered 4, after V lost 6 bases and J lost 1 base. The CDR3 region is CASRGLAGSYEQYF. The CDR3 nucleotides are TGCGCCAGCAGAGGTCTAGCGGGATCCTACGAGCAGTACTTC.